The 20 T cell receptor beta chains presented below share a single source sample, sequenced in a study of CXCR3-negative and CXCR3-positive naive CD8 T cells. The TRB libraries of cDNA were built by UMI-labeled 5' RACE. From its re-call of the 5' RACE reads, TCRdb lists each CDR3 protein once, without DNA. Reported are around 40,000 distinct CDR3 sequences; the ten largest clones contain approximately 15%. The sample taken for sequencing was memory CD8+ T cells from blood. These receptors were collected from a human donor in good health. Some clones in this sample may be carry-over from other donors' samples.

V gene TRBV12-3 or TRBV12-4 combines with J gene TRBJ2-7; TCRdb's D gene call, TRBD1, goes unchecked for lack of DNA. This CDR3 comprises 15 residues. CDR3 loop: CASSPTGVRINEQYF.

The chain couples TRBV7-6 to TRBJ2-1; TCRdb returns TRBD2, unconfirmable since there is no DNA. Germline V gene lookup returns CDR1 SGHVS and CDR2 FNYEAQ. This CDR3 spans 12 amino acids. CDR3 region: CASSLRAVEQFF.

The chain couples TRBV6-5 to TRBJ2-1; without DNA, the TCRdb call of TRBD1 cannot be checked. The CDR3 is 16 amino acids. Germline values: CDR1 MNHEY, CDR2 SVGAGI. The CDR3 protein is CASSYGTGFAGNEQFF.

The chain carries TRBV11-2 and TRBJ1-5; the TCRdb D gene call, TRBD1, has no DNA to confirm it. This CDR3 has 14 amino acids. Germline assignment: CDR1 SGHAT and CDR2 FQNNGV. The CDR3 protein is CASSLAGENQPQHF. Filled out from reference TRBV11-2 and TRBJ1-5, the complete variable domain reads EAGVAQSPRYKIIEKRQSVAFWCNPISGHATLYWYQQILGQGPKLLIQFQNNGVVDDSQLPKDRFSAERLKGVDSTLKIQPAKLEDSAVYLCASSLAGENQPQHFGDGTRLSIL.

The rearrangement links TRBV29-1 to TRBJ2-3; TCRdb picks TRBD1, but there is no DNA to check that call. The CDR3 is made up of 16 amino acids. Germline-derived CDR1 and CDR2 are SQVTM and ANQGSEA. The CDR3 loop reads CSVGPGTGATEDTQYF.

This chain joins TRBV6-5 and TRBJ2-3; TCRdb lists TRBD1, though no DNA is available to test this call. Germline V lookup: CDR1 MNHEY, CDR2 SVGAGI. The CDR3 extends over 13 amino acids. CDR3 amino acids: CAGRDRLKDTQYF.

The chain has TRBV2 and TRBJ2-5; without DNA, the TCRdb call of TRBD1 cannot be checked. The CDR3 spans 14 residues. Germline-derived CDR1 and CDR2 are SNHLY and FYNNEI. CDR3 sequence reads: CASMNWGSWETQYF. Full variable domain (remainder filled in from reference TRBV2 and TRBJ2-5): EPEVTQTPSHQVTQMGQEVILRCVPISNHLYFYWYRQILGQKVEFLVSFYNNEISEKSEIFDDQFSVERPDGSNFTLKIRSTKLEDSAMYFCASMNWGSWETQYFGPGTRLLVL.

The V call is TRBV6-6, the J call TRBJ2-2; TCRdb proposes TRBD1, but this gene call is untestable without DNA. There are 16 residues in the CDR3. The germline CDR1 and CDR2 sequences are MNHNY and SVGAGI (reference sequence). CDR3: CASSLTGQGNTGELFF.

J is TRBJ1-1 and V is TRBV6-5. Germline CDR1 is MNHEY and CDR2 is SVGAGI. The CDR3 runs to 13 residues. This chain's CDR3 is CASSYYLATEAFF.

The V gene is TRBV5-5, the J gene TRBJ2-1; TCRdb calls TRBD1, which cannot be checked without DNA. Germline lookup yields CDR1 SGHKS and CDR2 YYEKEE (reference sequence). This CDR3 spans 14 amino acids. CDR3 sequence reads: CASSLFRENNEQFF.

This rearrangement joins TRBV6-2 or TRBV6-3 to TRBJ2-7. The germline CDR1 and CDR2 sequences are MNHEY and SVGEGT. The CDR3 runs to 14 residues. The CDR3 reads CASSYNTDSYEQYF.

The J gene is TRBJ2-7, the V gene TRBV6-2 or TRBV6-3; TCRdb lists TRBD2, though no DNA is available to test this call. Germline V gene data show CDR1 as MNHEY and CDR2 as SVGEGT. The CDR3 is 16 amino acids. The chain's CDR3 is CASSSPASENIYEQYF.

The rearrangement uses TRBV25-1 and TRBJ2-3. This CDR3 is 15 amino acids long. CDR1 is MGHDK and CDR2 is SYGVNS in the germline V gene. The chain's CDR3 is CASSESYTSTDTQYF.

The chain's CDR3 is CASSDSWGLEETQYF. The chain combines TRBV2 with TRBJ2-5; the TRBD2 assignment by TCRdb is unverifiable without DNA. CDR3 length: 15 amino acids. Germline V gene sequence: CDR1 SNHLY, CDR2 FYNNEI. Full variable domain (rest looked up from reference TRBV2 and TRBJ2-5): EPEVTQTPSHQVTQMGQEVILRCVPISNHLYFYWYRQILGQKVEFLVSFYNNEISEKSEIFDDQFSVERPDGSNFTLKIRSTKLEDSAMYFCASSDSWGLEETQYFGPGTRLLVL.

J is TRBJ2-3 and V is TRBV18; TCRdb calls TRBD1, which cannot be checked without DNA. Per germline, CDR1 KGHSH and CDR2 LQKENI. The CDR3 contains 16 residues. CDR3 sequence reads: CASSPPPGGRKDTQYF.

CDR3 amino acids: CASSQEEGSSYNEQFF. This chain connects TRBV4-2 to TRBJ2-1; there is no DNA to check the TCRdb D call of TRBD2. From germline, CDR1 is LGHNA and CDR2 YNFKEQ. This CDR3 has 16 residues.

The chain couples TRBV10-3 to TRBJ2-3; TCRdb's D call, TRBD2, is unchecked because there is no DNA. The CDR3 covers 16 residues. CDR1 is ENHRY and CDR2 is SYGVKD in the germline V gene. The CDR3 here is CAISGTSGGETDTQYF.

This chain links TRBV7-8 with TRBJ2-1; with no DNA, the TCRdb D assignment of TRBD1 cannot be verified. CDR1 is SGHVS and CDR2 is FQNEAQ in the germline V gene. The CDR3 covers 15 residues. The CDR3 sequence: CASSLFDGGLVEQFF.

The chain recombines TRBV28 with TRBJ2-7; the TCRdb D gene call, TRBD1, has no DNA to confirm it. The CDR3 sequence is 14 residues long. Per the germline V gene, CDR1 is MDHEN and CDR2 is SYDVKM. Here the CDR3 reads CASKGRGAGREQYF.

This chain connects TRBV10-3 to TRBJ1-2. This CDR3 contains 15 residues. Germline CDR1 ENHRY, CDR2 SYGVKD. This chain's CDR3 is CATRDVEERHDGYTF.